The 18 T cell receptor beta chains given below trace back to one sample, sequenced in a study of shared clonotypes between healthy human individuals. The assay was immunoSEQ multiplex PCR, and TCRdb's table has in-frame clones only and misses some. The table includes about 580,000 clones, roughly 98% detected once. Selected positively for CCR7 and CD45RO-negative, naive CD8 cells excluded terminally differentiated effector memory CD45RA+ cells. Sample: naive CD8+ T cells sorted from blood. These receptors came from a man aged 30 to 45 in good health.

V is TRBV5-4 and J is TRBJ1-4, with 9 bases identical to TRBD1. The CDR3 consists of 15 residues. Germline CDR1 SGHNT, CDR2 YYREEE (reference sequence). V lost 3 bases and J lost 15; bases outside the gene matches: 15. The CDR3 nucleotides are TGTGCCAGCAGCTCGGACAGGGGATGGGAAGATATGGTGTTTTTT. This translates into CASSSDRGWEDMVFF.

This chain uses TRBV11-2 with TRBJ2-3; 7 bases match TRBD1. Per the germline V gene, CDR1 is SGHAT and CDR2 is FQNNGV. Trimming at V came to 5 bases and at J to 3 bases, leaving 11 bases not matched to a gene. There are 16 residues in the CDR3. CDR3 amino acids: CASSLGGRVVTDTQYF. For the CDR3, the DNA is TGTGCCAGCAGCCTAGGGGGCAGGGTTGTGACAGATACGCAGTATTTT.

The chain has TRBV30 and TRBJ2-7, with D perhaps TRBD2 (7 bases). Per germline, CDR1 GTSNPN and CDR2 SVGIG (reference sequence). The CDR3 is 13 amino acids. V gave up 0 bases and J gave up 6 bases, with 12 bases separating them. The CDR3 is CAWSVGGASEQYF. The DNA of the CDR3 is TGTGCCTGGAGTGTTGGGGGGGCGAGCGAGCAGTACTTC.

CDR3 region: CASSRWGINYEQYF. The CDR3 DNA is TGTGCCAGCAGCAGGTGGGGGATAAATTACGAGCAGTACTTC. The chain couples TRBV14 to TRBJ2-7; perhaps D is TRBD1 or TRBD2 (5 bases each). The germline gives CDR1 SGHDN, CDR2 FVKESK. Trimming shortened V by 5 bases and J by 4 bases, and 15 bases separated the two germline ends. This CDR3 is built from 14 residues. Full variable domain (rest looked up from reference TRBV14 and TRBJ2-7): EAGVTQFPSHSVIEKGQTVTLRCDPISGHDNLYWYRRVMGKEIKFLLHFVKESKQDESGMPNNRFLAERTGGTYSTLKVQPAELEDSGVYFCASSRWGINYEQYFGPGTRLTVT.

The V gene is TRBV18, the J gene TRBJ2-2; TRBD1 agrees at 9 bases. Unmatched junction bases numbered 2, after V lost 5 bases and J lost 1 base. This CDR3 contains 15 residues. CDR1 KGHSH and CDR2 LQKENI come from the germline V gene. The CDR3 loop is CASSWDRENTGELFF. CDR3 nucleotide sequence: TGTGCCAGCTCATGGGACAGGGAGAACACCGGGGAGCTGTTTTTT.

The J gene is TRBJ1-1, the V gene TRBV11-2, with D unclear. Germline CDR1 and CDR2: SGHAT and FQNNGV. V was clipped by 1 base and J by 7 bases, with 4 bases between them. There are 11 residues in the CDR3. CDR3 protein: CASSLGDEAFF. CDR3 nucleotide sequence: TGTGCCAGCAGCTTAGGTGATGAAGCTTTCTTT.

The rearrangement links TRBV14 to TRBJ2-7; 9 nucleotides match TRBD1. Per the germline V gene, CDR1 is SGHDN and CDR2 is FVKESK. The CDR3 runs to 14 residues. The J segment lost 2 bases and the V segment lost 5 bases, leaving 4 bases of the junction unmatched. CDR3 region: CASSAGTGTYEQYF. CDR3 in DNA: TGTGCCAGCAGCGCCGGGACAGGGACCTACGAGCAGTACTTC.

The CDR3, as DNA: TGTGCCAGCAGCTTACCCTCGGTAGGGTTCAGCTCCTACGAGCAGTACTTC. Protein sequence: CASSLPSVGFSSYEQYF. The gene calls are TRBV7-8 and TRBJ2-7, with unresolved D. Germline lookup yields CDR1 SGHVS and CDR2 FQNEAQ. Trimming left V 2 bases short and J 0 bases short, with 17 bases between. This CDR3 has 17 residues.

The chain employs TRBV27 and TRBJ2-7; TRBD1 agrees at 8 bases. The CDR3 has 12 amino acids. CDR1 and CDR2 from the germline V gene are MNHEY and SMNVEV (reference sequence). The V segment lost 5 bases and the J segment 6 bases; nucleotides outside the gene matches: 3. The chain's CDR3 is CASSRTGGEQYF. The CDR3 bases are TGTGCCAGCAGTCGTACAGGGGGCGAGCAGTACTTC.

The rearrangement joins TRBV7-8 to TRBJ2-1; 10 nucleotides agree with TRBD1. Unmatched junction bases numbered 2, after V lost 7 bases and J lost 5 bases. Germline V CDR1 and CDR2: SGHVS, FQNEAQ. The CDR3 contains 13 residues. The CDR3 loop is CASKGTGDNEQFF. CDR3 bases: TGTGCCAGCAAAGGGACAGGGGACAATGAGCAGTTCTTC.

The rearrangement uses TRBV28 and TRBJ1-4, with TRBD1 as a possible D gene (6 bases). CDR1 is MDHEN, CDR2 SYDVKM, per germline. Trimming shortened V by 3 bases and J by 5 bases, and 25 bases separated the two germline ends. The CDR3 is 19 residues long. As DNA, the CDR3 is TGTGCCAGCAGTTTCCGACATGGGGCGGACAGTTATTCGAATGAAAAACTGTTTTTT. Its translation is CASSFRHGADSYSNEKLFF. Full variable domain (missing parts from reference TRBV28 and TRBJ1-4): DVKVTQSSRYLVKRTGEKVFLECVQDMDHENMFWYRQDPGLGLRLIYFSYDVKMKEKGDIPEGYSVSREKKERFSLILESASTNQTSMYLCASSFRHGADSYSNEKLFFGSGTQLSVL.

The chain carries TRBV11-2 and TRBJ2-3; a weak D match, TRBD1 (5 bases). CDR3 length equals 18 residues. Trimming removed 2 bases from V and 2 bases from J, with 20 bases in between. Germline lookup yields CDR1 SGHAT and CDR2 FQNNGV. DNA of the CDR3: TGTGCCAGCAGCTTATTGCTGCTGGGGCTAGGGATCACAGATACGCAGTATTTT. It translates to CASSLLLLGLGITDTQYF.

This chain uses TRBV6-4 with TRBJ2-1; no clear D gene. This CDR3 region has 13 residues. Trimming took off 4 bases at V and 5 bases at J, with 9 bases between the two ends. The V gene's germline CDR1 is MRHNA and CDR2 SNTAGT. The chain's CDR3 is CASSGGVDNEQFF. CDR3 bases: TGTGCCAGCAGTGGCGGTGTCGACAATGAGCAGTTCTTC.

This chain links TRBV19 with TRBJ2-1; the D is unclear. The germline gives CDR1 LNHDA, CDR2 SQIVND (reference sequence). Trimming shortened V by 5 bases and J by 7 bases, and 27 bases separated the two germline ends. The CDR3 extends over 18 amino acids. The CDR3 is CASSLRPPDISWGNEQFF. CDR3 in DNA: TGTGCCAGTAGTCTCCGACCCCCTGATATTAGCTGGGGTAATGAGCAGTTCTTC.

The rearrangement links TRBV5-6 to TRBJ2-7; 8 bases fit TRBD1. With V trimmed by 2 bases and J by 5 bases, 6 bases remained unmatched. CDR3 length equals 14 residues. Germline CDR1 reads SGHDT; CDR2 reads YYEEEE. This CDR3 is CASSLGQGRHEQYF. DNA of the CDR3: TGTGCCAGCAGCTTAGGACAGGGAAGACACGAGCAGTACTTC.

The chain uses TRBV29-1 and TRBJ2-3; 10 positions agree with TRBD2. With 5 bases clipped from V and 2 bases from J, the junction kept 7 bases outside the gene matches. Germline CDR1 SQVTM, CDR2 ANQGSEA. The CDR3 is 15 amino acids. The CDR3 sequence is CSVSLAGDFTDTQYF. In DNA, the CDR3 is TGCAGCGTTTCTCTAGCGGGAGATTTCACAGATACGCAGTATTTT.

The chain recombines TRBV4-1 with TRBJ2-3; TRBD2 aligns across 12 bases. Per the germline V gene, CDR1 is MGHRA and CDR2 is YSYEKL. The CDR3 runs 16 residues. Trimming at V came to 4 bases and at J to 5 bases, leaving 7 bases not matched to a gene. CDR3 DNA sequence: TGCGCCAGCAGCCCTTTACTAGCGGGAGGCCGAGATACGCAGTATTTT. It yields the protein CASSPLLAGGRDTQYF.

CDR3 DNA sequence: TGTGCCAGCAGCGTAGAGGGCGGTCCGGCCTACGAGCAGTACTTC. It is translated as CASSVEGGPAYEQYF. The genes are TRBV9 and TRBJ2-7, with unresolved D. Trimming removed 0 bases at V and 2 bases at J, with 12 bases between. CDR3 length: 15 residues. Germline V gene sequence: CDR1 SGDLS, CDR2 YYNGEE.